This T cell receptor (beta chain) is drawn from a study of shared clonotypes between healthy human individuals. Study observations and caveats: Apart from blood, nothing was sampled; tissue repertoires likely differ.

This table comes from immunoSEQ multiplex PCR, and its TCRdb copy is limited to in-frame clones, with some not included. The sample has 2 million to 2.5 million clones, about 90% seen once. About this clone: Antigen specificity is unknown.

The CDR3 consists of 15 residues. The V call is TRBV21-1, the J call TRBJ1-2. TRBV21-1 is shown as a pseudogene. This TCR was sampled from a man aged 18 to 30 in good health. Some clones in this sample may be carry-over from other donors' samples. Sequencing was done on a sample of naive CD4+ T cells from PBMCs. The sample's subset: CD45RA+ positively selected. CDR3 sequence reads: CASSHTGPRDYGYTF. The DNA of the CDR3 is TGTGCCAGCAGCCACACGGGCCCCCGGGACTATGGCTACACCTTC.